The TCR beta chain described here comes from a study of blood T cell repertoires in COVID-19. In its sample, this clone ranks as medium-sized. V lost 3 bases to trimming and J lost 6 bases; unmatched junction nucleotides: 4. Per germline, CDR1 KGHSH and CDR2 LQKENI. The CDR3 length is 14 residues. In the authors' workflow: Estimation of nucleated cell counts was performed using reference gene primer amplification. Clones were read by immunoSEQ multiplex PCR, and TCRdb kept only the in-frame ones, dropping some. V and J calls and clone size are those listed in that table; D and trimming were worked out from the DNA. In the table there are about 30,000 clones, roughly nine tenths of which are singletons.

The sequence came from a human donor with active COVID-19. The donor label of this sample is uncertain. The material sequenced was peripheral blood. J is TRBJ2-1 and V is TRBV18, with 8 positions matching TRBD2. The CDR3 nucleotides read TGTGCCAGCTCACCGGGACTAGGGACCAATGAGCAGTTCTTC. It specifies CASSPGLGTNEQFF.